This TCR beta chain stems from a study of beta chain features in type 1 diabetes. The CDR3 sequence is 16 residues long. The germline gives CDR1 SGHRS, CDR2 YFSETQ. The V and J ends lost 4 bases and 4 bases, in that order; junction bases with no gene match: 10. Concerning this clone: No antigen is known for it.

Findings and limits, study-wide: Naive, central memory and Treg TCRB repertoires seemed to resemble each other more closely in patients than they did in healthy donors. Researchers report that Type 1 diabetes patients had moderately but significantly shorter TCRB CDR3s across all four CD4+ subsets.

The collection from each donor was one heparinised blood draw averaging about 116 mL. Sequenced material consisted of expressed TCRB transcripts (all of the isolated RNA was reverse transcribed). The repertoire was sequenced with immunoSEQ multiplex PCR; TCRdb's copy has only in-frame clones and lacks some. Seen here are roughly 100,000 clones, 25% to 35% observed once, and the top ten hold about 0.57%. The sequence was collected from a woman aged 18-29 years with type 1 diabetes. The chain links TRBV5-1 to TRBJ2-1, with 8 nucleotides matching TRBD2. The sequencing input was central memory CD4+ T cells from blood. The CDR3 loop reads CASSQQTSAQYNEQFF. The CDR3 DNA reads TGCGCCAGCAGCCAGCAGACTAGCGCCCAGTACAATGAGCAGTTCTTC.